One T cell receptor (beta chain) is described in this entry. Its antigen is still unknown. The CDR3 has 14 amino acids. The V and J ends lost 4 bases and 5 bases, in that order; junction bases with no gene match: 8. From germline, CDR1 is SGHNT and CDR2 YYREEE (reference sequence). Random hexamers were used to reverse transcribe roughly 0.45 to 1 ug of RNA. Amplification of TCR beta CDR3 spanned 54 Vbeta and 13 Jbeta via immunoSEQ multiplex PCR. TCRdb re-called the immunoSEQ multiplex PCR reads with MiXCR, one entry per CDR3 protein. In the table there are 200,000 or so distinct CDR3 sequences, about 95% of which are singletons. TEMRA cells were FACS-enriched, unlike CD8+ and CD4+ T cells, which were negatively isolated. This sample was taken from a study of CD8 T cells in Susac syndrome. Findings and caveats of the study: Only a relatively small number of individuals were included in the TCR sequencing and HLA analysis.

Sequenced material: CD4+ T cells from PBMCs. The sequence was collected from a human donor with multiple sclerosis. The rearrangement links TRBV5-4 to TRBJ1-2; 7 bases are a match to TRBD1. CDR3: CASSLPTGIYGYTF. The CDR3 nucleotides read TGTGCCAGCAGCCTGCCGACAGGGATTTATGGCTACACCTTC. The whole variable domain, remainder taken from reference TRBV5-4 and TRBJ1-2, is ETGVTQSPTHLIKTRGQQVTLRCSSQSGHNTVSWYQQALGQGPQFIFQYYREEENGRGNFPPRFSGLQFPNYSSELNVNALELDDSALYLCASSLPTGIYGYTFGSGTRLTVV.